Following are 5 T cell receptor beta chains from one sample sequenced in a study of blood T cell repertoires in COVID-19. Sequencing used immunoSEQ multiplex PCR; TCRdb keeps in-frame clones, though not all of them. The top ten hold approximately 30% of the sample, which has 120,000 or so clones, over 75% seen once. Sequenced input: peripheral blood. The receptors stem from a woman older than 75 with acute or convalescent COVID-19.

Regarding this clone: Other DNA sequences in this sample translate to the same CDR3. The V gene is TRBV18, the J gene TRBJ1-1; D gene ambiguous. The CDR3 is 13 residues long. The V and J ends lost 0 bases and 1 base respectively, with 3 bases between them. CDR1 and CDR2 (germline): KGHSH, LQKENI. The CDR3 reads CASSPPQNTEAFF. The DNA of the CDR3 is TGTGCCAGCTCACCACCACAGAACACTGAAGCTTTCTTT.

This chain connects TRBV4-1 to TRBJ1-2; weak D call: TRBD1 (5 bases). This CDR3 contains 13 residues. The V end was cut by 6 bases, the J end by 1 base, with 9 bases between. Germline CDR1 is MGHRA and CDR2 is YSYEKL. The CDR3, as DNA: TGCGCCAGCAGGGACATGATTAACTATGGCTACACCTTC. It is translated as CASRDMINYGYTF.

V and J are TRBV7-3 and TRBJ1-2; D unclear. The CDR3 extends over 14 amino acids. Trimming cost V 4 bases and J 4 bases, with 13 bases left between them. Germline lookup yields CDR1 SGHTA and CDR2 FQGTGA. The CDR3 region is CASSSSGTAYGYTF. The CDR3 nucleotides read TGTGCCAGCAGCTCTTCAGGAACCGCCTATGGCTACACCTTC.

The rearrangement uses TRBV6-6 and TRBJ2-7; TRBD1 might be the D (5 bases). This CDR3 region has 15 residues. Germline assignment: CDR1 MNHNY and CDR2 SVGAGI (reference sequence). Trimming shortened V by 6 bases and J by 0 bases, and 15 bases separated the two germline ends. The CDR3 DNA follows: TGTGCCAGCAGCCGTCCCGGACAAGGCTCCTACGAGCAGTACGTC. Residues: CASSRPGQGSYEQYV.

The chain links TRBV3-1 (or the pseudogene TRBV3-2) to TRBJ1-1, with a tentative D call TRBD1 (5 bases). CDR3 size: 15 residues. Germline V gene lookup returns CDR1 LGHDT and CDR2 YNNKEL (reference sequence). V lost 2 bases, J lost 1 base, and 11 bases lay in between. Written as DNA, the CDR3 is TGTGCCAGCAGCCAAAGGGGCGGGGGGAACACTGAAGCTTTCTTT. Protein product: CASSQRGGGNTEAFF.